A selection of T cell receptor beta chains follows, all from one sample in a study of blood T cell repertoires in COVID-19. The data were produced by immunoSEQ multiplex PCR, yet TCRdb's version contains in-frame clones alone and is incomplete. Of over 350,000 clones listed, around 90% were seen once; the top ten hold about 2.1%. What was sequenced was PBMCs or T cells enriched from blood (not recorded which). All receptors come from a woman under 30 with acute COVID-19. Each CDR3 is given with its conserved first and last residue. D genes are given only for firm matches. Only part of the rows carry a size: once, few, many, or a class if the clone is expanded.

>TRBD1|.|TRBV5-1|TRBJ1-6
TGCGCCAGCAGCCTAGCAGGGGGCCAAAATTCACCCCTCCACTTT
CASSLAGGQNSPLHF
>TRBD1|.|TRBV18|TRBJ1-5
TGTGCCAGCTCACCGACAGGGGCTGATCAGCCCCAGCATTTT
CASSPTGADQPQHF
>TRBD1|.|TRBV2|TRBJ1-1
TGTGCCGGACGGACAGGGGGCACTGAAGCTTTCTTT
CAGRTGGTEAFF
>.|.|TRBV28|TRBJ1-5
TGTGCCAGCAGTTTCTTGCTATTGAGAGATCAGGGCGGAAATCAGCCCCAGCATTTT
CASSFLLLRDQGGNQPQHF
>TRBD1|.|TRBV2|TRBJ2-5
TGTGCCAGCAGAGGGGGCCCTGGGGAGACCCAGTACTTC
CASRGGPGETQYF
>.|few|TRBV9|TRBJ1-2
TGTGCCAGCAGCGTAGAACCGACAGGCCCTCCCTATGGCTACACCTTC
CASSVEPTGPPYGYTF
>.|.|TRBV7-8|TRBJ1-5
TGTGCCAGCAGCTTAAACTCTCCATTCAGCAATCAGCCCCAGCATTTT
CASSLNSPFSNQPQHF
>.|.|TRBV6-2/TRBV6-3|TRBJ1-2
TGTGCCAGCAGTACACACTCAAGACAGAACTATGGCTACACCTTC
CASSTHSRQNYGYTF
>.|few|TRBV7-9|TRBJ1-5
TGTGCCAGCAGCTTGGGCCTTAGCAATCAGCCCCAGCATTTT
CASSLGLSNQPQHF
>TRBD1|.|TRBV19|TRBJ2-1
TGTGCCAGTAGTCGAACAGGGGCCCTGTTCTTC
CASSRTGALFF
>TRBD2|.|TRBV28|TRBJ2-7
TGTGCCAGCACCCCCACTAGCGGCTCCTACGAGCAGTACTTC
CASTPTSGSYEQYF
>TRBD1|.|TRBV28|TRBJ2-7
TGTGCCAGCGGATCCGGGACAGGGTCCTTTATTATCTACGAGCAGTACTTC
CASGSGTGSFIIYEQYF
>TRBD1|.|TRBV14|TRBJ2-7
TGTGCCAGCAGACAGACAGGGCGCTCCTACGAGCAGTACTTC
CASRQTGRSYEQYF
>.|.|TRBV25-1|TRBJ2-7
TGTGCCAGCAGTCAGGGGACCTACGAGCAGTACTTC
CASSQGTYEQYF
>TRBD1|.|TRBV6-5|TRBJ2-5
TGTGCCAGCAGTTACGAGGGGGCATTAGGGACCCAGTACTTC
CASSYEGALGTQYF
>.|.|TRBV4-3|TRBJ2-2
TGCGCCAGCAGCCAAGAAGCCCCAGCGGGGAACACCGGGGAGCTGTTTTTT
CASSQEAPAGNTGELFF
>TRBD1|.|TRBV5-1|TRBJ1-3
TGCGCCAGCAGCACGGGACAGTTGAGCTCTGGAAACACCATATATTTT
CASSTGQLSSGNTIYF
>.|once|TRBV19|TRBJ2-1
TGTGCCAGTAGTCTGGTGCGTGTCGCCGATGAGCAGTTCTTC
CASSLVRVADEQFF
>TRBD2|.|TRBV5-1|TRBJ2-3
TGCGCCAGCAGCTTGGTCCTAGCGGGGGCAGATACGCAGTATTTT
CASSLVLAGADTQYF
>TRBD1|.|TRBV19|TRBJ1-2
TGTGCCAGTAGTATCAGGGGGTCTAACTATGGCTACACCTTC
CASSIRGSNYGYTF
>TRBD2|.|TRBV27|TRBJ2-7
TGTGCCAGCAGTTTAGGTAGCGGGATTGACTACGAGCAGTACTTC
CASSLGSGIDYEQYF
>.|.|TRBV7-9|TRBJ2-5
TGTGCCAGCAGCTTAGGGTATAGGACCCAGTACTTC
CASSLGYRTQYF
>.|once|TRBV14|TRBJ2-7
TGTGCCAGCAGCCGAACACAGGGCTTGTCTTACGAGCAGTACTTC
CASSRTQGLSYEQYF
>.|.|TRBV14|TRBJ2-1
TGTGCCAGCAGCCCTTATCTGGGGGGGCCTCGGAATGAGCAGTTCTTC
CASSPYLGGPRNEQFF
>.|.|TRBV7-8|TRBJ1-1
TGTGCCAGCAGCCGAACGACAGCCCTGAACACTGAAGCTTTCTTT
CASSRTTALNTEAFF
>TRBD2|.|TRBV7-2|TRBJ2-3
TGTGCCAGCACTCTAGCGGGAGGGCCGGCAGATACGCAGTATTTT
CASTLAGGPADTQYF
>.|.|TRBV19|TRBJ2-1
TGTGCCAGTAGTATCCCCTCCGACTTTAATGAGCAGTTCTTC
CASSIPSDFNEQFF
>.|.|TRBV9|TRBJ1-2
TGTGCCAGCAGCCACGGACTGGGGGGACCTAACTATGGCTACACCTTC
CASSHGLGGPNYGYTF
>.|.|TRBV10-3|TRBJ2-7
TGTGCCATCACCGAGGAGGGGACGACCTCCTACGAGCAGTACTTC
CAITEEGTTSYEQYF
>TRBD1|.|TRBV18|TRBJ2-1
TGTGCCAGCTCTGAGGGACAGGGTGGAAATGAGCAGTTCTTC
CASSEGQGGNEQFF
>TRBD1|.|TRBV7-8|TRBJ1-2
TGTGCCAGCAGCATAGGACAGGGGTTCTATGGCTACACCTTC
CASSIGQGFYGYTF
>TRBD1|few|TRBV5-5|TRBJ1-2
TGTGCCAGCAGATTAGTGGACAGGGCAAACGATAACTATGGCTACACCTTC
CASRLVDRANDNYGYTF
>TRBD2|.|TRBV5-1|TRBJ2-1
TGCGCCAGCAGCGACCAACCACTAGCGGGGGGCTACAATGAGCAGTTCTTC
CASSDQPLAGGYNEQFF
>.|.|TRBV15|TRBJ1-1
TGTGCCACCAGCAGAGAGGGAGAGAACACTGAAGCTTTCTTT
CATSREGENTEAFF
>TRBD2|few|TRBV7-2|TRBJ2-1
TGTGCCAGCAGCAAACTAGCGGGTAATGAGCAGTTCTTC
CASSKLAGNEQFF
>.|.|TRBV11-3|TRBJ2-1
TGTGCCAGCAGCGTCCTTAGCGAGGACAATGAGCAGTTCTTC
CASSVLSEDNEQFF
>TRBD2|.|TRBV4-3|TRBJ2-1
TGCGCCAGCAGCTTGGGACTAGCGGGAGAATATGAGCAGTTCTTC
CASSLGLAGEYEQFF
>.|once|TRBV13|TRBJ1-3
TGTGCCAGCAGCTTTAGAATACTCGGAAACACCATATATTTT
CASSFRILGNTIYF
>TRBD2|.|TRBV10-1|TRBJ2-7
TGCGCCAGCGGTTCTAGCGGGGCCCCCTCATGCTACGAGCAGTACTTC
CASGSSGAPSCYEQYF
>TRBD1|.|TRBV11-2|TRBJ1-1
TGTGCCAGCAGCCACCCAGACAGGGCTGAAGCTTTCTTT
CASSHPDRAEAFF
>TRBD1|.|TRBV28|TRBJ1-5
TGTGCCAGCTGTACCACGAGACAGGGCGGCAATCAGCCCCAGCATTTT
CASCTTRQGGNQPQHF
>.|.|TRBV12-3/TRBV12-4|TRBJ1-2
TGTGCCAGCAGTGGGCAGTACTATGGCTACACCTTC
CASSGQYYGYTF
>.|.|TRBV29-1|TRBJ1-1
TGCAGCGTTGGTAGCTCGGGTGTAGAAGCTTTCTTT
CSVGSSGVEAFF
>TRBD1|.|TRBV4-1|TRBJ1-2
TGCGCCAGCAGCCAAGACTCCGGGACAGGGGACTATGGCTACACCTTC
CASSQDSGTGDYGYTF
>.|few|TRBV28|TRBJ1-6
TGTGCCGGCGGTAGCTCCTATAATTCACCCCTCCACTTT
CAGGSSYNSPLHF
>.|.|TRBV5-3|TRBJ1-5
TGTGCCAGAAGCTACAGGTTTAGTCGCAATCAGCCCCAGCATTTT
CARSYRFSRNQPQHF
>.|.|TRBV9|TRBJ1-3
TGTGCCAGCAGCGCCGAACAGGGTTCTGGAAACACCATATATTTT
CASSAEQGSGNTIYF
>.|.|TRBV7-2|TRBJ2-2
TGTGCCAGCAGCCTCCAGGGAATTGGGGAGCTGTTTTTT
CASSLQGIGELFF
>.|.|TRBV28|TRBJ1-1
TGTGCCAGCAGTTTACCCGGGGAGGGTCGGACTGAAGCTTTCTTT
CASSLPGEGRTEAFF
>.|.|TRBV7-6|TRBJ2-7
TGTGCCAGCAGCCCACTTCCGGGAGAGAACTACGAGCAGTACTTC
CASSPLPGENYEQYF
>TRBD2|.|TRBV4-1|TRBJ2-3
TGCGCCAGCAGCCAAGATACTAGCGGGGGGCTGACAGATACGCAGTATTTT
CASSQDTSGGLTDTQYF
>.|.|TRBV29-1|TRBJ1-2
TGCAGCGCCAGGGCTAACTATGGCTACACCTTC
CSARANYGYTF
>.|.|TRBV27|TRBJ2-6
TGTGCCAGCAGTTTTCTTGGGGCCAACGTCCTGACTTTC
CASSFLGANVLTF
>TRBD2|.|TRBV24-1|TRBJ2-3
TGTGCCACCAGTGGGACTAGCGGTGCGTCCACAGATACGCAGTATTTT
CATSGTSGASTDTQYF
>.|.|TRBV5-4|TRBJ2-7
TGTACCAGCAGCTTAGTCGGGGAGACGCCAGCCTACGAGCAGTACTTC
CTSSLVGETPAYEQYF
>.|.|TRBV29-1|TRBJ1-1
TGCAGCGTTCTGACAGCCACTATGAACACTGAAGCTTTCTTT
CSVLTATMNTEAFF
>TRBD1|.|TRBV28|TRBJ2-5
TGTGCCAGCAGTTTTGGGACAGGGGGCGCCGAGACCCAGTACTTC
CASSFGTGGAETQYF